This is a list of T cell receptor beta chains from one sample in a study of T cell responses to AZD1222 COVID-19 vaccine. TCRdb's copy holds only in-frame clones and misses some; the assay was immunoSEQ multiplex PCR. The sample carries fewer than 100,000 clones, about 83% recorded once. The sequences come from peripheral blood, collected 28 days after the second AZD1222 dose. The origin of the receptors is an adult who received the AZD1222 COVID-19 vaccine. Both conserved end residues are part of each CDR3.

V	J	CDR3
TRBV5-1	TRBJ2-5	CASSLQEPQETQYF
TRBV27	TRBJ2-7	CASSLFGQGWDEQYF
TRBV5-1	TRBJ2-2	CASSVQGIGGELFF
TRBV7-2	TRBJ1-2	CASSLGTTYGYTF
TRBV6-2/TRBV6-3	TRBJ2-3	CASCYRRRGGRTDTQYF
TRBV20-1	TRBJ1-3	CSLRVGNTIYF
TRBV5-1	TRBJ2-2	CATGDSDTGELFF
TRBV24-1	TRBJ1-1	CATQRTGDTEAFF
TRBV7-3	TRBJ1-2	CASSLAPRGQADYGYTF
TRBV3-1/TRBV3-2	TRBJ2-7	CASSQQTNSYEQYF
TRBV10-3	TRBJ2-3	CAIGATTSTDTQYF
TRBV6-5	TRBJ2-7	CASSYGGGLEQYF
TRBV9	TRBJ1-6	CASTDHLNSPLHF
TRBV2	TRBJ1-4	CASRTQGAGVEKLFF
TRBV13	TRBJ1-1	CASTNQGAEAFF
TRBV5-1	TRBJ1-2	CASRLSENYGYTF
TRBV5-5	TRBJ2-1	CASSLAPLAGGNEQFF
TRBV4-3	TRBJ1-3	CASRPTAGTTGNTIYF
TRBV19	TRBJ2-7	CASSIVGGRSSYEQYF
TRBV7-2	TRBJ1-4	CASSTVRDRGEKLFF